This TCR beta chain is from a study of T-cell reconstitution after alpha-beta-depleted transplantation in children. Using unique molecular identifiers, the investigators prepared the TCRbeta library. From the PCR reads, TCRdb called clonotypes with MiXCR, one entry per CDR3 protein. The sample includes approximately 70,000 distinct CDR3 sequences, 4.9% seen only once; the top ten take over 15%. This clonotype has more than one count but fewer than ten. CDR1 and CDR2 from the germline V gene are LGHDT and YNNKEL (reference sequence). Trimming pared 1 base from V and 5 bases from J, leaving 12 bases between. This CDR3 comprises 14 residues.

The sequencing here drew on PBMCs, mostly from graft donor cells, taken 180 days after TCRalphabeta/CD19-depleted stem cell transplant. The chain couples TRBV3-1 to TRBJ2-7; no clear D. The clonotype was recovered from a boy in the first two years of life who had a stem cell transplant for acute myeloid leukemia, so the T cells may come from the graft donor. CDR3 protein: CASSQADSWDEQYF. The CDR3 DNA sequence: TGTGCCAGCAGCCAAGCCGATTCATGGGACGAGCAGTACTTC.